What follows is one TCR beta chain and its context. Its cognate antigen is unknown. This entry is derived from a study of CXCR3-negative and CXCR3-positive naive CD8 T cells. Regarding the study as a whole: Naive cells with CXCR3 showed TRB CDR3s that were more hydrophobic than those in CXCR3-negative naive cells. Cryopreserved cells partially lost CXCR3 expression, and fresh PBMCs were used in most assays. In both naive subsets diversity was comparably high, whereas memory CD8+ cells showed much lower diversity. Naive cells used TRBV-TRBJ genes in much the same way whether CXCR3-negative or CXCR3-positive; memory cells did not.

Germline V gene lookup returns CDR1 LGHNA and CDR2 YSLEER. The CDR3 has 18 amino acids. UMI labels and 5' RACE were used to prepare the TRB cDNA libraries. TCRdb reanalyzed the 5' RACE reads and collapses them to one entry per CDR3 protein, without DNA. This listing includes roughly 140,000 distinct CDR3 sequences. The chain recombines TRBV4-3 with TRBJ1-1; TCRdb's assignment of TRBD1 cannot be checked, as there is no DNA. The sample comprised naive CXCR3+ CD8+ T cells from blood. Subset here: CD45RO-CCR7+CD27+CD95- naive CD8+ T cells expressing CXCR3 (TNR3+). The receptor comes from a human donor in good health. Some clones in this sample may be carry-over from other donors' samples. CDR3: CASSQDKERGGSGTEAFF.